This is a list of T cell receptor beta chains from one sample in a study of CXCR3-negative and CXCR3-positive naive CD8 T cells. TCRdb re-called the 5' RACE reads, yielding one record per CDR3 amino acid sequence without DNA. The table counts about 120,000 distinct CDR3 sequences; 0.45% to 0.6% lies in the top ten. Material: naive CXCR3- CD8+ T cells from blood. The receptors were gathered from a human donor in good health. Some clones in this sample may be carry-over from other donors' samples. The CDR3 runs from the conserved cysteine through the conserved F or W. Fields, in order: J gene, V gene, CDR3 protein.

J: TRBJ1-2; V: TRBV3-1; CDR3: CASSPLQGTSYGYTF
J: TRBJ2-7; V: TRBV2; CDR3: CASLPGQGSYEQYF
J: TRBJ2-7; V: TRBV7-6; CDR3: CASSFRDGSYEQYF
J: TRBJ1-2; V: TRBV20-1; CDR3: CSVTGTGGSGYTF
J: TRBJ2-2; V: TRBV20-1; CDR3: CSARDRRYTGELFF
J: TRBJ2-3; V: TRBV29-1; CDR3: CSAEGTDTQYF
J: TRBJ2-1; V: TRBV29-1; CDR3: CSFLADDSYNEQFF
J: TRBJ2-3; V: TRBV4-3; CDR3: CASSQDELYSTDTQYF
J: TRBJ2-7; V: TRBV2; CDR3: CASSEYRVEAGRESEQYF
J: TRBJ2-2; V: TRBV12-3/TRBV12-4; CDR3: CASRTFAGSNTGELFF
J: TRBJ2-7; V: TRBV5-1; CDR3: CASSLGTGLHEQYF
J: TRBJ1-2; V: TRBV12-3/TRBV12-4; CDR3: CASRPPTGGDYGYTF
J: TRBJ2-2; V: TRBV7-6; CDR3: CASSHDGGELFF
J: TRBJ1-1; V: TRBV28; CDR3: CASDEMSGYTEAFF
J: TRBJ2-5; V: TRBV7-9; CDR3: CASSERTSGIQETQYF
J: TRBJ2-7; V: TRBV4-1; CDR3: CASSKDRGFEQYF
J: TRBJ2-1; V: TRBV5-1; CDR3: CASSLASGSLYNEQFF
J: TRBJ2-7; V: TRBV15; CDR3: CATSRDRQGAGEQYF
J: TRBJ2-7; V: TRBV9; CDR3: CASSVGGTQEQYF
J: TRBJ2-1; V: TRBV13; CDR3: CASSPGLAVRNEQFF
J: TRBJ2-3; V: TRBV5-4; CDR3: CASSFLFGQGVTDTQYF
J: TRBJ2-7; V: TRBV29-1; CDR3: CSVDDPNVGPNYEQYF
J: TRBJ2-7; V: TRBV7-3; CDR3: CASSIAGTSSSYEQYF
J: TRBJ2-7; V: TRBV28; CDR3: CASRETGNEQYF
J: TRBJ2-5; V: TRBV7-7; CDR3: CASSARRGEETQYF
J: TRBJ2-1; V: TRBV24-1; CDR3: CATSDSGTSGNEQFF
J: TRBJ2-7; V: TRBV20-1; CDR3: CSANSLSLSSYEQYF
J: TRBJ2-7; V: TRBV7-9; CDR3: CASSLEAGRPGDSEQYF
J: TRBJ2-2; V: TRBV7-9; CDR3: CSAHLANTGELFF
J: TRBJ2-5; V: TRBV28; CDR3: CASSPRLRETQYF
J: TRBJ2-7; V: TRBV4-1; CDR3: CASSQDLLAGAYEQYF
J: TRBJ2-2; V: TRBV25-1; CDR3: CASSESATVYTGELFF
J: TRBJ2-7; V: TRBV12-5; CDR3: CASGRSTGTGPYEQYF
J: TRBJ2-5; V: TRBV28; CDR3: CASSRTSGGIQETQYF